This T cell receptor beta chain was sequenced in a study of early T cells in non-severe SARS-CoV-2 infection. Across the study: The chains were unpaired, and the sequenced material was bulk RNA from unsorted whole blood. Findings of the study overall: Missing private and CD4 specificities, VDJdb matching favored anti-spike CD8 responses.

Individual cDNA molecules were tagged with unique molecular identifiers. TCRdb fed the 5' RACE reads into MiXCR, producing one record per CDR3 protein. This table holds more than 35,000 distinct CDR3 sequences, about 5% found once. This clonotype was found a few times. Its antigen is unidentified. Trimming removed 3 bases from V and 7 bases from J, with 10 bases in between. Germline CDR1 MNHEY, CDR2 SMNVEV (reference sequence). The CDR3 runs to 14 residues. Sequences were obtained from whole blood. This receptor was obtained from an adult who was a healthcare worker with PCR-confirmed SARS-CoV-2 infection or an uninfected control (not recorded which). The chain links TRBV27 to TRBJ1-6; possible D gene TRBD1, 5 bases. DNA for the CDR3: TGTGCCAGCAGTTTCCAGGGTGAGAATTCACCCCTCCACTTT. It translates to CASSFQGENSPLHF.